The clone carrying this T cell receptor (beta chain) showed up just a few times. Its antigen is still unknown. The data belong to a study of shared clonotypes between healthy human individuals. Study findings and constraints: Researchers sampled blood only, noting tissue repertoires likely differ.

The CDR3 loop spans 13 amino acids. Germline CDR1 reads KGHSH; CDR2 reads LQKENI. Trimming cost V 6 bases and J 7 bases, with 13 bases left between them. Original handling: Filtering differed because ImmunoSEQ produced junction-only sequences that carried no quality scores. Only in-frame clones appear in the TCRdb table, and some are missing; sequencing was by immunoSEQ multiplex PCR. The DNA gave D and trimming, while V, J and clone size come from that table. The top ten clones hold 12% of a sample with 450,000 to 650,000 clones, around three quarters of them seen once. The sequence was collected from a woman in her 40s in good health. Some clones in this sample may be carry-over from other donors' samples. V and J are TRBV18 and TRBJ1-5; D perhaps matches TRBD1 (6 bases). Sequencing was performed on PBMCs. The CDR3 sequence is CASSPRGGQPQHF. DNA for the CDR3: TGTGCCAGCTCGCCCAGGGGAGGCCAGCCCCAGCATTTT. Together with reference TRBV18 and TRBJ1-5, the CDR3 gives the full variable domain: NAGVMQNPRHLVRRRGQEARLRCSPMKGHSHVYWYRQLPEEGLKFMVYLQKENIIDESGMPKERFSAEFPKEGPSILRIQQVVRGDSAAYFCASSPRGGQPQHFGDGTRLSIL.